Listed here are 26 T cell receptor beta chains from one sample, sequenced in a study of beta chain features in type 1 diabetes. Isolated RNA was reverse transcribed in full, so expressed TCRB transcripts were sequenced. Here immunoSEQ multiplex PCR was the method, and the copy in TCRdb shows in-frame clones only, minus some. This sample has hundreds of thousands of clones, with 6.5% to 10% found just once. The specimen sequenced was central memory CD4+ T cells from blood. These receptors originate from a woman aged 18-30 years in good health.

This clone was seen a few times. CDR3 sequence reads: CASRTEGQSYEQYF. CDR3 DNA sequence: TGTGCCAGCAGGACGGAGGGCCAGTCCTACGAGCAGTACTTC. This chain uses TRBV27 with TRBJ2-7, with a weak D call TRBD2 (6 bases). With 6 bases removed from V and 1 base from J, the gap between germline ends came to 13 bases. Looked up from germline, CDR1 is MNHEY and CDR2 is SMNVEV (reference sequence). This CDR3 has 14 amino acids.

A few counts support this clone. The chain carries TRBV27 and TRBJ2-6; D may be TRBD2 (5 bases). Trimming shortened V by 3 bases and J by 0 bases, and 12 bases separated the two germline ends. The length of the CDR3 is 17 residues. Germline V CDR1 and CDR2: MNHEY, SMNVEV (reference sequence). The CDR3 sequence: CASSFQRASSGANVLTF. As DNA, the CDR3 is TGTGCCAGCAGTTTCCAGAGGGCCAGCTCTGGGGCCAACGTCCTGACTTTC.

There are a few counts of this clone. The V gene is TRBV11-2, the J gene TRBJ1-1; a possible D gene is TRBD1 (6 bases). Per the germline V gene, CDR1 is SGHAT and CDR2 is FQNNGV. The CDR3 covers 15 residues. Trimming took off 0 bases at V and 1 base at J, with 9 bases between the two ends. CDR3 bases: TGTGCCAGCAGCTTAGAACCGGGACAGAACACTGAAGCTTTCTTT. Translation: CASSLEPGQNTEAFF.

This clone was counted a few times. This chain links TRBV5-1 with TRBJ2-1, with unresolved D. Germline CDR1 is SGHRS and CDR2 is YFSETQ. Trimming removed 4 bases from V and 5 bases from J, with 16 bases in between. The CDR3 sequence is 15 residues long. The CDR3 region is CASSPPLTTNNEQFF. Written as DNA, the CDR3 is TGCGCCAGCAGCCCTCCTCTAACTACTAACAATGAGCAGTTCTTC.

This clone has only a few counts. V is TRBV7-2 and J is TRBJ2-5, with 8 bases identical to TRBD2. The CDR3 is 18 amino acids. V lost 1 base to trimming and J lost 3 bases; unmatched junction nucleotides: 13. Germline V gene data show CDR1 as SGHTA and CDR2 as FQGNSA. The CDR3 sequence: CASSLVGRASGAKETQYF. As DNA, the CDR3 is TGTGCCAGCAGCTTAGTCGGGAGGGCCTCTGGGGCCAAAGAGACCCAGTACTTC.

This clone showed up just a few times. V usage is TRBV6-5 and J usage is TRBJ2-2, with 9 positions matching TRBD1. CDR3 length equals 15 residues. Germline CDR1 reads MNHEY; CDR2 reads SVGAGI. J was trimmed by 0 bases and V by 6 bases; bases with no gene match: 2. The CDR3: CASRNRGPNTGELFF. The CDR3 DNA follows: TGTGCCAGCAGAAACAGGGGGCCGAACACCGGGGAGCTGTTTTTT.

The chain uses TRBV19 and TRBJ2-3, with 10 positions matching TRBD1. V trimming: 7 bases; J trimming: 4 bases; junction bases outside the gene matches: 8. There are 15 residues in the CDR3. From germline, CDR1 is LNHDA and CDR2 SQIVND (reference sequence). In DNA, the CDR3 is TGTGCCAGTATCGACGGACAGGGGGGTGCAGATACGCAGTATTTT. It specifies CASIDGQGGADTQYF.

The chain carries TRBV28 and TRBJ2-7, with D perhaps given as TRBD1 or TRBD2 (5 bases each). V lost 4 bases and J 3 bases, leaving 13 bases between the germline ends. Per germline, CDR1 MDHEN and CDR2 SYDVKM. The CDR3 loop spans 14 amino acids. CDR3 residues: CASSSPNGGYEQYF. CDR3 nucleotide sequence: TGTGCCAGCAGTTCGCCGAATGGGGGCTACGAGCAGTACTTC.

This clone was observed a handful of times. V and J are TRBV4-1 and TRBJ2-3; D uncertain. This CDR3 is built from 14 residues. Deletions cut 0 bases from V and 8 bases from J, with 12 bases between. Germline values: CDR1 MGHRA, CDR2 YSYEKL. Written as DNA, the CDR3 is TGCGCCAGCAGCCAAGATGATAATAGCCTTACGCAGTATTTT. Translating it yields CASSQDDNSLTQYF.

In its sample, this clone was seen a few times. The CDR3 bases are TGTGCCAGCAGTCAAGAAGCGGGACAGGGGGCGAGCAATCAGCCCCAGCATTTT. Protein sequence: CASSQEAGQGASNQPQHF. V gene TRBV2 combines with J gene TRBJ1-5; 12 positions agree with TRBD1. J lost 1 base, V lost 5 bases, and 9 bases had no gene match. The germline V gene encodes CDR1 SNHLY and CDR2 FYNNEI. The CDR3 runs 18 residues.

This clone appeared a few times. This chain joins TRBV21-1 and TRBJ2-3. TRBV21-1 is assigned pseudogene status. This CDR3 is 18 amino acids long. The chain's CDR3 is CASSKAAPSGQGTDTQYF. For the CDR3, the DNA is TGTGCCAGCAGCAAAGCGGCCCCCTCGGGGCAGGGCACAGATACGCAGTATTTT.

This clone appeared a few times. The chain is built from TRBV28 and TRBJ2-1, with 7 positions matching TRBD2. This CDR3 spans 16 amino acids. The germline CDR1 and CDR2 sequences are MDHEN and SYDVKM. The ends lost 7 bases at V and 0 bases at J; junction bases unmatched: 9. DNA for the CDR3: TGTGCCAGCACCCACCCGGGAGGACGCTCCTACAATGAGCAGTTCTTC. Amino acid sequence: CASTHPGGRSYNEQFF.

This clone was recorded a few times. The chain carries TRBV5-1 and TRBJ1-2; D is unclear. The CDR3 runs 14 residues. Trimming took 0 bases from V and 4 from J, leaving 10 bases between them. The germline CDR1 and CDR2 sequences are SGHRS and YFSETQ. CDR3 coding DNA: TGCGCCAGCAGCTTGGAATGGGTTGGCTATGGCTACACCTTC. Its protein is CASSLEWVGYGYTF.

This clone has just one count. The chain is built from TRBV2 and TRBJ1-2; D ambiguous. The CDR3 spans 16 residues. V was pared by 6 bases and J by 1 base, with 18 bases between. In germline, CDR1 is SNHLY, CDR2 FYNNEI. CDR3 region: CASSLLGGVDNYGYTF. CDR3 in DNA: TGTGCCAGCAGCCTCCTTGGCGGAGTGGATAACTATGGCTACACCTTC. The full variable domain, its missing parts supplied by reference TRBV2 and TRBJ1-2, is EPEVTQTPSHQVTQMGQEVILRCVPISNHLYFYWYRQILGQKVEFLVSFYNNEISEKSEIFDDQFSVERPDGSNFTLKIRSTKLEDSAMYFCASSLLGGVDNYGYTFGSGTRLTVV.

The chain couples TRBV5-6 to TRBJ2-7; 10 bases match TRBD2. V gave up 4 bases and J gave up 3 bases; unmatched junction bases: 10. CDR1 and CDR2 from the germline V gene are SGHDT and YYEEEE. CDR3 length: 16 residues. The CDR3 coding sequence is TGTGCCAGCAGCCCGAACCCTAGCGGGAGTGGCTACGAGCAGTACTTC. Encoded protein: CASSPNPSGSGYEQYF.

This clone was observed a few times. The gene calls are TRBV11-1 and TRBJ2-2; tentative D call: TRBD2 (5 bases). Germline-derived CDR1 and CDR2 are SGHAT and FQDESV (reference sequence). V lost 3 bases to trimming and J lost 6 bases, with 8 bases between them. This CDR3 comprises 13 residues. The chain's CDR3 is CASSFSEAGELFF. In nucleotides, the CDR3 is TGTGCCAGCAGCTTTTCGGAGGCCGGGGAGCTGTTTTTT.

This clone was seen more than once but under ten times. This chain uses TRBV9 with TRBJ2-3; no reliable D call. Germline CDR1 is SGDLS and CDR2 is YYNGEE. This CDR3 spans 13 amino acids. V lost 4 bases to trimming and J lost 0 bases, with 6 bases between them. In nucleotides, the CDR3 is TGTGCCAGCAGCTCCTCTAGCACAGATACGCAGTATTTT. Its translation is CASSSSSTDTQYF. Drawing the rest from reference TRBV9 and TRBJ2-3, the complete variable domain is DSGVTQTPKHLITATGQRVTLRCSPRSGDLSVYWYQQSLDQGLQFLIQYYNGEERAKGNILERFSAQQFPDLHSELNLSSLELGDSALYFCASSSSSTDTQYFGPGTRLTVL.

The J gene is TRBJ2-4, the V gene TRBV28; D gene unclear. Trimming pared 3 bases from V and 0 bases from J, leaving 9 bases between. Germline assignment: CDR1 MDHEN and CDR2 SYDVKM. The CDR3 is 15 amino acids. The CDR3 spells CASSFPTRAKNIQYF. The CDR3 DNA follows: TGTGCCAGCAGTTTCCCCACCAGAGCCAAAAACATTCAGTACTTC.

This clone was seen a handful of times. Other DNA sequences from this sample encode an identical CDR3 as well. J is TRBJ2-3 and V is TRBV11-3; D is undetermined. Germline V gene lookup returns CDR1 SGHNT and CDR2 YENEEA. The CDR3 is made up of 13 amino acids. V was cut by 2 bases and J by 0 bases, with 3 bases left in between. The CDR3 region is CASSLRSTDTQYF. DNA of the CDR3: TGTGCCAGCAGCTTACGGAGCACAGATACGCAGTATTTT.

This clone was observed many times. V gene TRBV28 combines with J gene TRBJ2-5; tentatively, D is TRBD1 (6 bases). The CDR3 spans 15 residues. CDR1 and CDR2 (germline): MDHEN, SYDVKM. V dropped 5 bases and J dropped 3 bases, with 16 bases sitting between them. CDR3 loop: CASSKARGREETQYF. The CDR3 nucleotides are TGTGCCAGCAGTAAGGCCAGGGGACGCGAAGAGACCCAGTACTTC.

Only a few counts were recorded for this clone. The CDR3 loop reads CASSAGTSIYEQFF. CDR3 bases: TGTGCCAGCAGCGCTGGGACTAGTATATATGAGCAGTTCTTC. This rearrangement joins TRBV9 to TRBJ2-1; 8 bases are shared with TRBD2. This CDR3 is built from 14 residues. Germline trimming cut 3 bases from V and 8 bases from J; bases unmatched to any gene: 7. From germline, CDR1 is SGDLS and CDR2 YYNGEE.

This clone was detected ten times or more. This rearrangement joins TRBV25-1 to TRBJ1-1; 8 nucleotides line up with TRBD1. Trimming took 3 bases from V and 10 from J; bases not matched to a gene: 7. This CDR3 is 13 amino acids long. CDR1 is MGHDK and CDR2 is SYGVNS in the germline V gene. Here the CDR3 reads CASSDYGQGVAFF. In nucleotides, the CDR3 is TGTGCCAGCAGTGATTACGGACAGGGTGTAGCTTTCTTT.

The chain has TRBV21-1 and TRBJ1-4. TRBV21-1 is an annotated pseudogene. The CDR3 extends over 14 amino acids. CDR3: CASTWVRGAEKLFF. In DNA form, the CDR3 reads TGTGCCAGCACCTGGGTGAGGGGGGCTGAAAAACTGTTTTTT.

This clone has just a few counts. This chain uses TRBV15 with TRBJ2-2, with D unresolved. Trimming stripped 5 bases from V and 6 bases from J, with 7 bases between. CDR1 and CDR2 (germline): LNHNV, YYDKDF (reference sequence). The CDR3 consists of 12 residues. As DNA, the CDR3 is TGTGCCACCAGCCAAAGATCCGGGGAGCTGTTTTTT. Encoded protein: CATSQRSGELFF.

This clone was counted between two and nine times. The genes are TRBV2 and TRBJ1-1; unclear D gene. Germline values: CDR1 SNHLY, CDR2 FYNNEI. This CDR3 is built from 10 residues. The ends were cut back, 4 bases at V and 6 bases at J, with 3 bases in the middle. The CDR3 bases are TGTGCCAGCAGTGTTGCTGAAGCTTTCTTT. It translates to CASSVAEAFF.

The chain couples TRBV10-3 to TRBJ2-3, with TRBD1 as a possible D gene (6 bases). Germline V gene data show CDR1 as ENHRY and CDR2 as SYGVKD. This CDR3 has 13 residues. V gave up 10 bases and J gave up 0 bases, with 11 bases separating them. This chain's CDR3 is CATNRASTDTQYF. The CDR3 nucleotides are TGTGCCACAAACAGGGCTAGCACAGATACGCAGTATTTT.